These T cell receptor beta chains were read from a single sample in a study of blood T cell repertoires in COVID-19. Sequencing was performed with immunoSEQ multiplex PCR; in TCRdb, only in-frame clones are kept and a portion is missing. The table has around 250,000 clones, around 90% seen once. The sequencing input was PBMCs or T cells enriched from blood (not recorded which). These receptors all come from a woman in her forties or fifties who had recovered from COVID-19. Both conserved end residues are part of each CDR3. The D gene is left open where the match is weak. Only some rows state a clone size, as once, few, many or a class for expanded clones.

j_call clone_size d_call v_call cdr3_aa cdr3_nt
TRBJ2-6 . TRBD1 TRBV7-9 CASSLLTGVLSGANVLTF TGTGCCAGCAGCTTGCTGACAGGGGTCCTCTCTGGGGCCAACGTCCTGACTTTC
TRBJ2-7 . . TRBV5-4 CASSPIGVGAGYEQYF TGTGCCAGCAGCCCGATCGGTGTCGGTGCAGGATACGAGCAGTACTTC
TRBJ2-7 . TRBD2 TRBV6-5 CASRWTSGTEQYF TGTGCCAGCAGGTGGACTAGCGGCACCGAGCAGTACTTC
TRBJ2-5 . . TRBV21-1 CASQAARNQETQYF TGTGCCAGCCAAGCGGCTAGAAACCAAGAGACCCAGTACTTC
TRBJ2-2 . . TRBV25-1 CASMSQGNTGELFF TGTGCCAGCATGTCACAGGGGAACACCGGGGAGCTGTTTTTT
TRBJ2-3 . TRBD1 TRBV10-3 CATSGQESTDTQYF TGTGCCACCTCGGGACAGGAGAGCACAGATACGCAGTATTTT
TRBJ2-3 . . TRBV19 CASSIEITDTQYF TGTGCCAGTAGTATCGAGATCACAGATACGCAGTATTTT
TRBJ1-2 . TRBD1 TRBV12-3/TRBV12-4 CASSLTGHNGYTF TGTGCCAGCAGCCTGACAGGGCACAATGGCTACACCTTC
TRBJ2-3 . . TRBV7-9 CASSYTLGPDTQYF TGTGCCAGCAGCTACACTCTAGGTCCGGATACGCAGTATTTT
TRBJ2-3 few TRBD2 TRBV11-2 CASSLEPSGLAGGSTDTQYF TGTGCCAGCAGCTTAGAGCCGTCTGGGCTAGCGGGAGGGAGCACAGATACGCAGTATTTT
TRBJ1-5 . . TRBV7-8 CASSPQVSGQPQHF TGTGCCAGCAGCCCACAGGTATCAGGACAGCCCCAGCATTTT
TRBJ2-1 . . TRBV20-1 CSARDIEKQFF TGCAGTGCTAGAGATATAGAAAAACAGTTCTTC
TRBJ2-2 . TRBD2 TRBV29-1 CSVARREVTGELFF TGCAGCGTTGCTCGGCGGGAGGTCACCGGGGAGCTGTTTTTT
TRBJ2-7 . . TRBV15 CATSRGPPGSYEQYF TGTGCCACCAGCAGGGGCCCGCCAGGGTCTTACGAGCAGTACTTC
TRBJ1-2 . TRBD1 TRBV2 CASREYRGDRDGYTF TGTGCCAGCAGGGAATACAGGGGGGATAGGGATGGCTACACCTTC
TRBJ2-7 once . TRBV28 CASHGTELDF TGTGCCAGCCATGGAACAGAGCTCGACTTC
TRBJ1-4 . . TRBV25-1 CASSLNRDEKLFF TGTGCCAGCAGCCTCAACAGGGATGAAAAACTGTTTTTT
TRBJ2-2 . . TRBV5-1 CASSLRAVSNTGELFF TGCGCCAGCAGCCTCAGGGCTGTCTCGAACACCGGGGAGCTGTTTTTT
TRBJ2-3 . TRBD2 TRBV3-1/TRBV3-2 CASSKKREYTDTQYF TGTGCCAGCAGCAAAAAGCGGGAGTACACAGATACGCAGTATTTT
TRBJ2-2 once . TRBV7-3 CASSGAGETGELFF TGTGCCAGCTCGGGGGCGGGAGAGACCGGGGAGCTGTTTTTT
TRBJ2-7 . TRBD2 TRBV27 CASRLAGGPYEQYF TGTGCCAGCCGACTAGCGGGAGGGCCTTACGAGCAGTACTTC
TRBJ1-1 . TRBD1 TRBV6-6 CASSLWGDRTEAFF TGTGCCAGCAGTTTATGGGGGGACAGGACTGAAGCTTTCTTT
TRBJ1-1 . . TRBV28 CASSRPGEFMNTEAFF TGTGCCAGCAGCCGTCCGGGGGAGTTTATGAACACTGAAGCTTTCTTT
TRBJ2-2 . TRBD2 TRBV5-1 CASSPIPSGNTGELFF TGCGCCAGTAGCCCGATTCCTAGCGGGAACACCGGGGAGCTGTTTTTT
TRBJ1-1 . . TRBV28 CASSFRNRRNTEAFF TGTGCCAGCAGTTTCCGGAACAGGAGGAACACTGAAGCTTTCTTT
TRBJ1-2 . TRBD1 TRBV5-6 CASSPATGGYGYTF TGTGCCAGCAGCCCGGCGACAGGGGGCTATGGCTACACCTTC
TRBJ1-3 once TRBD1 TRBV6-5 CASARDSGNTIYF TGTGCCAGCGCGCGGGACAGTGGAAACACCATATATTTT
TRBJ2-3 . TRBD2 TRBV19 CASSIGGTTSDTQYF TGTGCCAGTAGTATCGGGGGGACCACATCAGATACGCAGTATTTT
TRBJ2-2 . TRBD2 TRBV2 CASSGRSNTGELFF TGTGCCAGCAGCGGGAGGTCGAACACCGGGGAGCTGTTTTTT
TRBJ1-2 few . TRBV9 CASSVEEGGSYDGYTF TGTGCCAGCAGCGTAGAGGAGGGGGGGTCTTACGATGGCTACACCTTC
TRBJ2-1 . TRBD2 TRBV5-5 CASSGGLAGRGEQFF TGTGCCAGCAGCGGGGGACTAGCGGGAAGGGGTGAGCAGTTCTTC
TRBJ1-1 . . TRBV7-9 CASSYSGAHTEAFF TGTGCCAGCAGCTATTCAGGGGCACACACTGAAGCTTTCTTT
TRBJ1-6 . . TRBV6-1 CASSEMWGDPFYNSPLHF TGTGCCAGCAGTGAAATGTGGGGGGATCCCTTCTATAATTCACCCCTCCACTTT
TRBJ1-1 . . TRBV14 CASSQVQGRVTEAFF TGTGCCAGCAGCCAAGTACAGGGTCGGGTCACTGAAGCTTTCTTT
TRBJ2-1 . TRBD2 TRBV14 CASSQLAGGKVNEQFF TGTGCCAGCAGCCAATTAGCGGGAGGCAAGGTCAATGAGCAGTTCTTC
TRBJ1-2 . . TRBV18 CASSPRGNGYTF TGTGCCAGCTCACCACGAGGGAATGGCTACACCTTC
TRBJ2-7 . . TRBV15 CATSRPSGGIYEQYF TGTGCCACCAGCAGACCTTCAGGGGGGATCTACGAGCAGTACTTC
TRBJ1-4 once TRBD1 TRBV6-1 CASSEDRTGPNEKLFF TGTGCCAGCAGTGAGGACAGGACGGGACCTAATGAAAAACTGTTTTTT
TRBJ2-5 . TRBD1 TRBV3-1/TRBV3-2 CASSQDLRGPQETQYF TGTGCCAGCAGCCAAGATTTGAGGGGGCCCCAAGAGACCCAGTACTTC
TRBJ2-5 . . TRBV7-2 CASSVGGVETQYF TGTGCCAGCAGCGTAGGGGGAGTAGAGACCCAGTACTTC
TRBJ1-4 . . TRBV19 CASSTSRRGEKLFF TGTGCCAGTAGCACCTCAAGGAGAGGAGAAAAACTGTTTTTT
TRBJ2-5 . . TRBV6-5 CASSLGRPGAQETQYF TGTGCCAGCAGTTTAGGGAGGCCCGGAGCGCAAGAGACCCAGTACTTC
TRBJ2-1 . . TRBV6-5 CASSYNRGYNEQFF TGTGCCAGCAGTTATAATCGCGGTTACAATGAGCAGTTCTTC
TRBJ2-7 once . TRBV2 CASIRSSASEQYF TGTGCCAGCATACGGTCTAGCGCTTCCGAGCAGTACTTC
TRBJ1-5 few . TRBV7-8 CASSPRGIVSNQPQHF TGTGCCAGCAGCCCCCGAGGGATTGTAAGCAATCAGCCCCAGCATTTT
TRBJ1-5 . . TRBV4-1 CASSLINSNQPQHF TGCGCCAGCAGCCTAATTAATAGCAATCAGCCCCAGCATTTT
TRBJ2-1 once . TRBV6-5 CASSYGQNNEQFF TGTGCCAGCAGTTACGGACAGAACAATGAGCAGTTCTTC
TRBJ1-5 . . TRBV2 CASSESPNQPQHF TGTGCCAGCAGTGAGAGTCCCAATCAGCCCCAGCATTTT
TRBJ2-1 . TRBD2 TRBV7-9 CASSLVFGQTSGDPNEQFF TGTGCCAGCAGCTTAGTTTTTGGGCAGACTAGCGGAGACCCCAATGAGCAGTTCTTC
TRBJ2-2 few . TRBV5-1 CASRTAPLNTGELFF TGCGCCAGCAGGACAGCTCCTTTAAACACCGGGGAGCTGTTTTTT
TRBJ2-7 . TRBD2 TRBV7-2 CASSLGGRVGEQYF TGTGCCAGCAGCTTGGGCGGGAGGGTTGGCGAGCAGTACTTC